A single sample gave rise to the 3 T cell receptor beta chains below, sequenced in a study of T cell repertoires in cytomegalovirus infection. Antigen specificity for these receptors is unknown. MiXCR, applied by TCRdb to the reads, yields one record per CDR3 protein. The data show approximately 1,000,000 distinct CDR3 sequences, with roughly a third seen just once and about an eighth held by the top ten. The sample here was cultured CD8+ T cells from PBMCs, taken from culture after CMV antigen stimulation. Receptors were obtained from a human donor in good health (CMV status not recorded). Some clones in this sample may be carry-over from other donors' samples.

Details on this clonotype: A single base separates this from a much larger clone, so it may be a read error. This rearrangement joins TRBV7-8 to TRBJ1-1; possibly TRBD1 for D (5 bases). CDR1 SGHVS and CDR2 FQNEAQ come from the germline V gene. The CDR3 is 16 amino acids. In DNA form, the CDR3 reads TGTGTCAGCAGCAGTCTTCACGAAGTGCCAGGGACTGAAGCTTTCTTT. Its protein product is CVSSSLHEVPGTEAFF. Together with reference TRBV7-8 and TRBJ1-1, the CDR3 gives the full variable domain: GAGVSQSPRYKVAKRGQDVALRCDPISGHVSLFWYQQALGQGPEFLTYFQNEAQLDKSGLPSDRFFAERPEGSVSTLKIQRTQQEDSAVYLCVSSSLHEVPGTEAFFGQGTRLTVV.

This sequence joins TRBV18 and TRBJ2-7; TRBD1 aligns across 9 bases. This CDR3 has 15 amino acids. Germline V gives CDR1 KGHSH, CDR2 LQKENI. With V trimmed by 3 bases and J by 2 bases, 5 bases remained unmatched. The CDR3 DNA follows: TGTGCCAGCTCACCCTTCCGGGACAGGGCCTACGAGCAGTACGTC. This translates into CASSPFRDRAYEQYV.

As for this clonotype: A much larger clonotype is one base distant, so this may be a read error. The chain uses TRBV7-8 and TRBJ2-5; D is unclear. The CDR3 sequence is 12 residues long. The germline CDR1 and CDR2 sequences are SGHVS and FQNEAQ. Trimming stripped 1 base from V and 5 bases from J, with 5 bases between. This CDR3 reads CASSLGVETQYF. In DNA form, the CDR3 reads TGTGCCAGCAGCTTAGGGGTGGAGACCCAGTACTTC.